Each of the 14 T cell receptor beta chains below was sequenced from the same sample in a study of cytomegalovirus exposure and HLA in healthy donors. 13 Jbeta primers and 60 Vbeta primers were used for the PCR. Some clones are missing from TCRdb's copy, which holds only in-frame ones; the method was immunoSEQ multiplex PCR. This repertoire shows about 110,000 clones, more than 65% found once; its top ten account for more than 4%. The source material was PBMCs. These receptors originate from a male donor in good health and CMV-seronegative.

The V gene is TRBV27, the J gene TRBJ1-5; D is unclear. The CDR3 has 16 residues. CDR1 MNHEY and CDR2 SMNVEV come from the germline V gene (reference sequence). With 4 bases removed from V and 4 bases from J, the gap between germline ends came to 17 bases. CDR3 DNA sequence: TGTGCCAGCAGTTCCGTCGGCGGGCGGCTAAATCAGCCCCAGCATTTT. Translation: CASSSVGGRLNQPQHF.

V usage is TRBV2 and J usage is TRBJ2-1; 10 nucleotides line up with TRBD1. This CDR3 comprises 14 residues. The junction had 12 bases not matched to a gene; V was cut back by 10 bases and J by 9 bases. Germline V gene sequence: CDR1 SNHLY, CDR2 FYNNEI. The CDR3 nucleotides read TGTGCCAAAACGGGACAGGGGAACTTGGGTGAGCAGTTCTTC. This gives the protein CAKTGQGNLGEQFF.

The chain is built from TRBV6-1 and TRBJ2-3, with TRBD2 identical over 7 bases. CDR3 size: 15 residues. CDR1 and CDR2 from the germline V gene are MNHNS and SASEGT. The trim removed 3 bases at V and 8 bases at J, leaving 11 bases unmatched. The CDR3 loop is CASSDLRGSGGTQYF. The CDR3 bases are TGTGCCAGCAGTGATCTCAGAGGATCGGGAGGTACGCAGTATTTT.

CDR3 protein: CASRGTGFEQYF. CDR3 sequence (DNA): TGTGCCAGCAGAGGGACAGGGTTCGAGCAGTACTTC. The V call is TRBV9, the J call TRBJ2-7, with TRBD1 matching 9 bases. This CDR3 is built from 12 residues. The germline CDR1 and CDR2 sequences are SGDLS and YYNGEE. V shed 5 bases and J 6 bases; nucleotides not matched to a gene: 3.

This chain uses TRBV30 with TRBJ2-5; 11 bases agree with TRBD2. This CDR3 contains 17 residues. Germline CDR1 is GTSNPN and CDR2 is SVGIG (reference sequence). V shed 1 base and J 2 bases; nucleotides not matched to a gene: 9. In DNA form, the CDR3 reads TGTGCCTGGAGTGGTGCTAGCGGGAGGTCAACTCAAGAGACCCAGTACTTC. This gives the protein CAWSGASGRSTQETQYF.

CDR3 amino acids: CASSRPGRDTEAFF. DNA of the CDR3: TGTGCCAGCAGCCGACCCGGGAGGGACACTGAAGCTTTCTTT. The J gene is TRBJ1-1, the V gene TRBV6-1; no reliable D call. The CDR3 is made up of 14 amino acids. Germline V gives CDR1 MNHNS, CDR2 SASEGT. V gave up 6 bases and J gave up 3 bases, with 14 bases separating them.

V gene TRBV7-8 combines with J gene TRBJ2-5; 7 bases are a match to TRBD2. The CDR3 has 16 residues. Germline values: CDR1 SGHVS, CDR2 FQNEAQ. J lost 5 bases, V lost 5 bases, and 14 bases had no gene match. CDR3 protein: CASSATGLSPWETQYF. CDR3 DNA sequence: TGTGCCAGCAGCGCCACGGGACTATCTCCGTGGGAGACCCAGTACTTC.

This CDR3 reads CASSLQGGELFF. The CDR3 nucleotides read TGCGCCAGCAGCTTACAGGGCGGGGAGCTGTTTTTT. The chain combines TRBV5-1 with TRBJ2-2; tentatively, D is TRBD1 (6 bases). The CDR3 consists of 12 residues. Trimming took off 2 bases at V and 7 bases at J, with 6 bases between the two ends. Germline values: CDR1 SGHRS, CDR2 YFSETQ. Full variable domain (rest looked up from reference TRBV5-1 and TRBJ2-2): KAGVTQTPRYLIKTRGQQVTLSCSPISGHRSVSWYQQTPGQGLQFLFEYFSETQRNKGNFPGRFSGRQFSNSRSEMNVSTLELGDSALYLCASSLQGGELFFGEGSRLTVL.

The chain uses TRBV19 and TRBJ1-2; D is unclear. Between the trimmed V and J ends, which lost 3 bases and 7 bases, there was a span of 12 bases. Germline assignment: CDR1 LNHDA and CDR2 SQIVND (reference sequence). CDR3 size: 13 residues. The CDR3 DNA sequence: TGTGCCAGTAGTATTTGGGAGCGTATTGGCTACACCTTC. Its translation is CASSIWERIGYTF.

This clone came up a few times. CDR3 sequence: CASSDTPDTGELFF. The CDR3 DNA reads TGTGCCAGCAGTGACACTCCTGACACCGGGGAGCTGTTTTTT. This chain links TRBV6-1 with TRBJ2-2, with D unresolved. V was clipped by 3 bases and J by 3 bases, with 8 bases between them. Germline loops: CDR1 MNHNS, CDR2 SASEGT. The CDR3 runs to 14 residues.

The rearrangement joins TRBV4-1 to TRBJ2-3, with D possibly being TRBD1 (6 bases). V was cut by 0 bases and J by 8 bases, with 18 bases left in between. Germline CDR1 reads MGHRA; CDR2 reads YSYEKL. The CDR3 is made up of 16 amino acids. The CDR3 DNA reads TGCGCCAGCAGCCAAGAACGACCGGGACAACCCCCTACGCAGTATTTT. Amino acid sequence: CASSQERPGQPPTQYF.

This chain links TRBV2 with TRBJ2-1, with 9 positions matching TRBD1. This CDR3 comprises 13 residues. The germline V gene encodes CDR1 SNHLY and CDR2 FYNNEI. J gave up 8 bases and V 10 bases, and 9 bases lay outside the gene matches. In DNA, the CDR3 is TGTGCCACACGGGGACAGGGTGGTTATGAGCAGTTCTTC. This codes for CATRGQGGYEQFF.

The chain employs TRBV10-1 and TRBJ2-7; 7 bases are shared with TRBD1. The CDR3 has 15 amino acids. CDR1 WNHNN and CDR2 SYGVQD come from the germline V gene (reference sequence). V lost 4 bases, J lost 4 bases, and 10 bases stayed unmatched. Here the CDR3 DNA reads TGCGCCAGCAGTGTAGACGAAGGGGGCTCATACGAGCAGTACTTC. Its protein is CASSVDEGGSYEQYF.

This chain links TRBV5-1 with TRBJ2-7; D is perhaps TRBD2 (5 bases). CDR1 and CDR2 (germline): SGHRS, YFSETQ. V lost 0 bases and J 2 bases, leaving 12 bases between the germline ends. The CDR3 sequence is 15 residues long. The chain's CDR3 is CASSLGTSNTYEQYF. In DNA, the CDR3 is TGCGCCAGCAGCTTGGGCACTAGTAATACCTACGAGCAGTACTTC.